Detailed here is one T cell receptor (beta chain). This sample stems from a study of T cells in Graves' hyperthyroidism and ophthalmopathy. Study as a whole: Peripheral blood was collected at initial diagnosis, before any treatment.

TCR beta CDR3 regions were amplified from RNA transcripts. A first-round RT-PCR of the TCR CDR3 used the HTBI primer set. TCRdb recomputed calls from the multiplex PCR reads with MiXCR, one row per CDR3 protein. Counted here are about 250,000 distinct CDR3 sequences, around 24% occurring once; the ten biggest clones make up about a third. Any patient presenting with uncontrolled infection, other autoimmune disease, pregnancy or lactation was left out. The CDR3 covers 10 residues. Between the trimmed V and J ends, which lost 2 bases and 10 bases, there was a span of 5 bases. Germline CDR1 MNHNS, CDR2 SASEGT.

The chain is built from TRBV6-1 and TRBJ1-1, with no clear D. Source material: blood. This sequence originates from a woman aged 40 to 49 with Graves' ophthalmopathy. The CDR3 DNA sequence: TGTGCCAGCAGTGAAAGATCAGCTTTCTTT. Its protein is CASSERSAFF.